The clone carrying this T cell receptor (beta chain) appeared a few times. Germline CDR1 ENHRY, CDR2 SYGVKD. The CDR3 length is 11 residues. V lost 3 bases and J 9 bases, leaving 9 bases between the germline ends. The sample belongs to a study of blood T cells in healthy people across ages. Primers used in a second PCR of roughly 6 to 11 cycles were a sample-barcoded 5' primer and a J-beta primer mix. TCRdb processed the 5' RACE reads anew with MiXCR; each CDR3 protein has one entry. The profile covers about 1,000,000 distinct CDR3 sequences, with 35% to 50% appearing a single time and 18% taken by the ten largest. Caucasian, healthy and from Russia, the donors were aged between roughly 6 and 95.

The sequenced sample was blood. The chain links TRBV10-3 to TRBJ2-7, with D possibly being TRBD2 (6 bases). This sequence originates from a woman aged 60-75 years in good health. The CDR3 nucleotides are TGTGCCATCAGTGATGACGGGGGGCAGTACTTC. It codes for CAISDDGGQYF.